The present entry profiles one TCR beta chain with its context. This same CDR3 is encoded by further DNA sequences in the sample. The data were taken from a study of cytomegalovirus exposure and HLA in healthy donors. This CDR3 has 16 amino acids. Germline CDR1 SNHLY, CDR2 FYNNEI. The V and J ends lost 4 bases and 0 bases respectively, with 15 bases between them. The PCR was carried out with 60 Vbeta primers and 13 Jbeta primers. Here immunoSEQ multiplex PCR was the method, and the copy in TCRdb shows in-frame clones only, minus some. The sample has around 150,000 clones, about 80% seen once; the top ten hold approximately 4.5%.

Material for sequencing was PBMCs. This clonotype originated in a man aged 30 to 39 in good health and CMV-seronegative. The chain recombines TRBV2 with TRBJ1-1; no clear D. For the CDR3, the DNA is TGTGCCAGCAGTGGAAGTCTGCGGGGAATGAACACTGAAGCTTTCTTT. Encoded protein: CASSGSLRGMNTEAFF.